The 19 T cell receptor beta chains given below trace back to one sample, sequenced in a study of blood T cell repertoires in COVID-19. Method: immunoSEQ multiplex PCR; TCRdb's copy keeps in-frame clones and lacks some. The sample records fewer than 350,000 clones, roughly nine tenths being singletons. Sequencing used PBMCs or T cells enriched from blood (not recorded which). These receptors were collected from a woman in her forties who had recovered from COVID-19.

The V gene is TRBV9, the J gene TRBJ1-5; 8 bases line up with TRBD1. With 3 bases clipped from V and 6 bases from J, the junction kept 5 bases outside the gene matches. The CDR3 runs 14 residues. Germline V gene lookup returns CDR1 SGDLS and CDR2 YYNGEE. CDR3 loop: CASSATGAAQPQHF. CDR3 nucleotide sequence: TGTGCCAGCAGCGCGACAGGGGCGGCTCAGCCCCAGCATTTT. Full variable domain (missing parts from reference TRBV9 and TRBJ1-5): DSGVTQTPKHLITATGQRVTLRCSPRSGDLSVYWYQQSLDQGLQFLIQYYNGEERAKGNILERFSAQQFPDLHSELNLSSLELGDSALYFCASSATGAAQPQHFGDGTRLSIL.

The genes are TRBV24-1 and TRBJ1-1, with D perhaps matching TRBD1 (5 bases). CDR1 and CDR2 from the germline V gene are KGHDR and SFDVKD. Deletions cut 9 bases from V and 5 bases from J, with 15 bases between. The CDR3 contains 13 residues. CDR3: CATPIHKGTEAFF. The CDR3 nucleotides read TGTGCCACCCCCATCCATAAGGGGACTGAAGCTTTCTTT.

V usage is TRBV9 and J usage is TRBJ2-7; 11 nucleotides match TRBD2. Germline-derived CDR1 and CDR2 are SGDLS and YYNGEE. Trimming removed 4 bases from V and 0 bases from J; junction bases left unmatched: 3. This CDR3 is built from 15 residues. This CDR3 is CASSPGLADSYEQYF. The CDR3 DNA reads TGTGCCAGCAGCCCGGGACTAGCGGACTCCTACGAGCAGTACTTC.

CDR3 protein: CSVGGQGDDYGYTF. In DNA form, the CDR3 reads TGCAGCGTTGGGGGACAGGGGGATGACTATGGCTACACCTTC. V and J are TRBV29-1 and TRBJ1-2; TRBD1 matches 11 bases. There are 14 residues in the CDR3. Germline V gene data show CDR1 as SQVTM and CDR2 as ANQGSEA. After removal of 4 bases from V and 3 bases from J, the junction contained 4 bases not matched to a gene.

The chain couples TRBV5-1 to TRBJ2-5, with D tentatively TRBD1 (5 bases). Trimming pared 1 base from V and 3 bases from J, leaving 13 bases between. Germline CDR1 SGHRS, CDR2 YFSETQ. This CDR3 has 15 residues. The CDR3 spells CASSLFSGREETQYF. For the CDR3, the DNA is TGCGCCAGCAGCTTGTTTTCGGGCAGGGAAGAGACCCAGTACTTC.

This chain uses TRBV19 with TRBJ1-2; 9 nucleotides match TRBD1. CDR1 and CDR2 from the germline V gene are LNHDA and SQIVND (reference sequence). J lost 8 bases, V lost 1 base, and 5 bases had no gene match. The CDR3 consists of 14 residues. The CDR3 DNA reads as TGTGCCAGTAGTATAGGGACAGGGGATGGCGGCTACACCTTC. Its translation is CASSIGTGDGGYTF.

Ten or more counts support this clone. The rearrangement joins TRBV2 to TRBJ1-3; D is unresolved. Trimming took off 3 bases at V and 3 bases at J, with 9 bases between the two ends. The length of the CDR3 is 14 residues. From germline, CDR1 is SNHLY and CDR2 FYNNEI. This chain's CDR3 is CASSDQYNGNTIYF. DNA of the CDR3: TGTGCCAGCAGTGATCAGTATAATGGAAACACCATATATTTT.

DNA of the CDR3: TGTGCCAGCAGTTACCAAAGGACAGGCCGGGGGGGGCAGTACTTC. Translation: CASSYQRTGRGGQYF. The chain employs TRBV6-5 and TRBJ2-7; perhaps TRBD2 as D (8 bases). CDR3 length: 15 amino acids. The germline V gene has CDR1 MNHEY and CDR2 SVGAGI. The ends were cut back, 2 bases at V and 9 bases at J, with 20 bases in the middle.

The V call is TRBV14, the J call TRBJ2-6; D uncertain. Germline CDR1 and CDR2: SGHDN and FVKESK. The germline V and J ends were trimmed by 1 base and 0 bases, with 13 bases remaining between them. This CDR3 spans 18 amino acids. CDR3 nucleotides: TGTGCCAGCAGCCAAGGATTGTTGGCATACTCTGGGGCCAACGTCCTGACTTTC. Its translation: CASSQGLLAYSGANVLTF.

The chain carries TRBV25-1 and TRBJ1-4; D possibly corresponds to TRBD1 (6 bases). The germline V gene encodes CDR1 MGHDK and CDR2 SYGVNS. V was cut by 5 bases and J by 6 bases, with 16 bases left in between. The length of the CDR3 is 15 residues. This CDR3 is CASSRSTGFDEKLFF. The DNA of the CDR3 is TGTGCCAGCAGTAGATCTACAGGGTTCGATGAAAAACTGTTTTTT.

The chain has TRBV19 and TRBJ1-5, with 11 positions matching TRBD1. After removal of 6 bases from V and 5 bases from J, the junction contained 3 bases not matched to a gene. This CDR3 comprises 14 residues. CDR1 and CDR2 (germline): LNHDA, SQIVND (reference sequence). The CDR3 DNA reads as TGTGCCAGTAGCCGGGACAGGGGGGATCAGCCCCAGCATTTT. It yields the protein CASSRDRGDQPQHF.

The chain employs TRBV6-5 and TRBJ2-3, with a possible D match to TRBD2 (5 bases). From germline, CDR1 is MNHEY and CDR2 SVGAGI. This CDR3 has 14 residues. V lost 2 bases and J lost 7, with 13 bases in between. The CDR3 sequence: CASSYTRGLNTQYF. CDR3 DNA sequence: TGTGCCAGCAGTTACACCCGCGGACTGAATACGCAGTATTTT.

The chain combines TRBV7-8 with TRBJ1-2; unclear D gene. CDR1 SGHVS and CDR2 FQNEAQ come from the germline V gene. This CDR3 spans 11 amino acids. The V and J ends lost 5 bases and 8 bases respectively, with 9 bases between them. This CDR3 reads CASSPLRGYTF. The DNA for the CDR3 is TGTGCCAGCAGCCCCCTGAGGGGCTACACCTTC.

The chain couples TRBV10-3 to TRBJ1-2; the D gene is possibly TRBD1 (5 bases). The V gene lost 0 bases and the J gene lost 4 bases, with 12 bases spanning the gap. The CDR3 is 15 amino acids. Germline V gene data show CDR1 as ENHRY and CDR2 as SYGVKD. Here the CDR3 reads CAISESGGKGYGYTF. CDR3 nucleotide sequence: TGTGCCATCAGTGAGTCGGGGGGAAAAGGCTATGGCTACACCTTC.

The chain combines TRBV6-5 with TRBJ2-7, with 7 nucleotides matching TRBD1. V shed 0 bases, J shed 5 bases, and the junction held 4 bases outside the gene matches. This CDR3 has 14 amino acids. The V gene's germline CDR1 is MNHEY and CDR2 SVGAGI. The CDR3: CASSYSTGSHEQYF. Here the CDR3 DNA reads TGTGCCAGCAGTTACTCGACAGGGTCCCACGAGCAGTACTTC.

The sample holds a few counts of this clone. This chain joins TRBV5-4 and TRBJ2-3; D may be TRBD2 (7 bases). Deletions cut 6 bases from V and 4 bases from J, with 21 bases between. The germline V gene encodes CDR1 SGHNT and CDR2 YYREEE (reference sequence). This CDR3 has 16 residues. DNA of the CDR3: TGTGCCAGCACCACCGACGGCGGGGGCGGGTCAGATACGCAGTATTTT. Translated: CASTTDGGGGSDTQYF.

The chain has TRBV2 and TRBJ2-2, with 7 nucleotides matching TRBD1. The length of the CDR3 is 14 residues. Trimming cost V 5 bases and J 4 bases; bases outside gene matches: 4. Per germline, CDR1 SNHLY and CDR2 FYNNEI. The CDR3 nucleotides read TGTGCCAGCAGTAGACAGGGTGGCACCGGGGAGCTGTTTTTT. This translates into CASSRQGGTGELFF. Variable domain in full (rest from reference TRBV2 and TRBJ2-2): EPEVTQTPSHQVTQMGQEVILRCVPISNHLYFYWYRQILGQKVEFLVSFYNNEISEKSEIFDDQFSVERPDGSNFTLKIRSTKLEDSAMYFCASSRQGGTGELFFGEGSRLTVL.

The rearrangement links TRBV27 to TRBJ2-1; 8 nucleotides match TRBD2. The CDR3 extends over 13 amino acids. The germline V gene has CDR1 MNHEY and CDR2 SMNVEV (reference sequence). Trimming took 7 bases from V and 7 from J; bases not matched to a gene: 6. The CDR3 spells CASTKRERNEQFF. The CDR3 DNA reads TGTGCCAGCACTAAGCGGGAGAGGAATGAGCAGTTCTTC.

The CDR3 is CASSIGQGPFNEQFF. DNA of the CDR3: TGTGCCAGTAGTATCGGACAGGGCCCTTTCAATGAGCAGTTCTTC. The chain recombines TRBV19 with TRBJ2-1; 8 positions match TRBD1. Losses at the gene ends were 3 bases for V and 6 bases for J; bases not matched to a gene: 7. Germline CDR1 LNHDA, CDR2 SQIVND (reference sequence). The CDR3 consists of 15 residues.